This T cell receptor (beta chain) was sequenced during a study of T cells after yellow fever vaccination. The germline gives CDR1 LGHNA, CDR2 YNFKEQ. This CDR3 is built from 14 residues. V gave up 0 bases and J gave up 3 bases, with 6 bases separating them. TCRdb fed the 5' RACE reads into MiXCR, producing one record per CDR3 protein. The sample lists around 350,000 distinct CDR3 sequences, 6.2% occurring once. The chain couples TRBV4-2 to TRBJ2-1, with D unresolved. The sequence came from a man in his thirties or forties who received the YFV17D yellow fever vaccine. The sequenced sample was PBMCs, obtained 5 days after the yellow fever booster vaccination. As DNA, the CDR3 is TGTGCCAGCAGCCAAGAGGACCACTACAATGAGCAGTTCTTC. Protein: CASSQEDHYNEQFF.